The rows below give T cell receptor beta chains drawn from one sample of a study of T-cell reconstitution after alpha-beta-depleted transplantation in children. TCRdb ran MiXCR on the PCR reads and lists one entry per CDR3 protein. Among about 300,000 distinct CDR3 sequences listed, over 7% were seen once. Sequenced here: peripheral blood, sampled 360 days after TCRalphabeta/CD19-depleted stem cell transplant. These receptors all come from a female patient aged 2-9 years who had a stem cell transplant for Fanconi anemia, so the T cells may come from the graft donor. Each CDR3 is given with its conserved first and last residue. Each record gives: D gene, clone size, V gene, CDR3 length, J gene, CDR3 protein, CDR3 DNA. D genes are given only for firm matches. The size entry is marked missing in some rows and otherwise reads once, few, many or a size class.

D: -; size: many; V: TRBV7-3; length: 15; J: TRBJ2-1; CDR3: CASSFSSAFYNEQFF; DNA: TGTGCCAGCAGCTTTTCTAGCGCCTTTTACAATGAGCAGTTCTTC
D: -; size: -; V: TRBV7-2; length: 16; J: TRBJ2-2; CDR3: CASSRGRGRGTGELFF; DNA: TGTGCCAGCAGCAGAGGACGGGGGCGCGGAACCGGGGAGCTGTTTTTT
D: -; size: many; V: TRBV20-1; length: 12; J: TRBJ2-7; CDR3: CSATLTSYEQYF; DNA: TGCAGTGCCACCCTGACTAGCTACGAGCAGTACTTC
D: -; size: few; V: TRBV3-1; length: 13; J: TRBJ2-7; CDR3: CASKGCRSYEQYF; DNA: TGTGCCAGCAAAGGCTGTCGCTCCTACGAGCAGTACTTC
D: -; size: -; V: TRBV6-5; length: 13; J: TRBJ1-2; CDR3: CASSYGGLYGYTF; DNA: TGTGCCAGCAGTTACGGAGGGCTATATGGCTACACCTTC
D: -; size: -; V: TRBV20-1; length: 15; J: TRBJ2-1; CDR3: CSASSGGSSYNEQFF; DNA: TGCAGTGCTAGTAGCGGTGGTAGCTCCTACAATGAGCAGTTCTTC
D: -; size: many; V: TRBV29-1; length: 14; J: TRBJ2-7; CDR3: CSAGGWEGAYEQYF; DNA: TGCAGCGCAGGGGGGTGGGAGGGTGCCTACGAGCAGTACTTC
D: -; size: many; V: TRBV9; length: 12; J: TRBJ1-2; CDR3: CASRGRAVGYTF; DNA: TGTGCCAGCAGGGGGCGAGCAGTTGGCTACACCTTC
D: -; size: many; V: TRBV3-1; length: 17; J: TRBJ2-1; CDR3: CASSQDLTEGVNNEQFF; DNA: TGTGCCAGCAGCCAAGATCTGACTGAGGGGGTGAACAATGAGCAGTTCTTC
D: -; size: -; V: TRBV3-1; length: 12; J: TRBJ1-3; CDR3: CASSHRENTIYF; DNA: TGTGCCAGCAGCCACAGGGAGAACACCATATATTTT
D: -; size: many; V: TRBV29-1; length: 12; J: TRBJ2-5; CDR3: CSVEEIEETQYF; DNA: TGCAGCGTTGAGGAGATAGAAGAGACCCAGTACTTC
D: TRBD1; size: many; V: TRBV5-1; length: 13; J: TRBJ1-1; CDR3: CASSFEWTGEAFF; DNA: TGCGCCAGCAGCTTCGAGTGGACAGGGGAAGCTTTCTTT
D: TRBD1; size: few; V: TRBV30; length: 13; J: TRBJ2-1; CDR3: CAWSVQGPWEQFF; DNA: TGTGCCTGGAGTGTACAGGGGCCCTGGGAGCAGTTCTTC